This T cell receptor (beta chain) was profiled in a study of blood T cells in healthy people across ages. In the study overall: T cells yielded about one barcoded beta molecule per two cells through template switching.

Samples each yielded at least 6 micrograms of total RNA. The second PCR ran 7 to 11 cycles with a sample-barcoded 5' primer and J-beta primers. Through a template-switch adaptor with 12 random nucleotides, each cDNA molecule received a tag. TCRdb analysed the 5' RACE reads with MiXCR anew, one entry per CDR3 protein. The sample comprises about 1.4 million distinct CDR3 sequences, 55% to 75% of which are singletons, and more than 6% rests with the top ten. Whole-study results and caveats: The fall in TCR beta diversity per million T cells was roughly linear with age.

Worth noting for this clonotype: The antigen is undetermined.

Source material: blood. This clonotype originated in a man in his late teens or twenties in good health.

CDR3 in DNA: TGTGCCAGCAGTTATTCAACACGGCCACATGAGACCCAGTACTTC. Its translation: CASSYSTRPHETQYF. This chain uses TRBV6-6 with TRBJ2-7; D uncertain. The J call is uncertain, as TRBJ2-5 better fits the DNA end. The CDR3 spans 15 residues. Germline V CDR1 and CDR2: MNHNY, SVGAGI (reference sequence).